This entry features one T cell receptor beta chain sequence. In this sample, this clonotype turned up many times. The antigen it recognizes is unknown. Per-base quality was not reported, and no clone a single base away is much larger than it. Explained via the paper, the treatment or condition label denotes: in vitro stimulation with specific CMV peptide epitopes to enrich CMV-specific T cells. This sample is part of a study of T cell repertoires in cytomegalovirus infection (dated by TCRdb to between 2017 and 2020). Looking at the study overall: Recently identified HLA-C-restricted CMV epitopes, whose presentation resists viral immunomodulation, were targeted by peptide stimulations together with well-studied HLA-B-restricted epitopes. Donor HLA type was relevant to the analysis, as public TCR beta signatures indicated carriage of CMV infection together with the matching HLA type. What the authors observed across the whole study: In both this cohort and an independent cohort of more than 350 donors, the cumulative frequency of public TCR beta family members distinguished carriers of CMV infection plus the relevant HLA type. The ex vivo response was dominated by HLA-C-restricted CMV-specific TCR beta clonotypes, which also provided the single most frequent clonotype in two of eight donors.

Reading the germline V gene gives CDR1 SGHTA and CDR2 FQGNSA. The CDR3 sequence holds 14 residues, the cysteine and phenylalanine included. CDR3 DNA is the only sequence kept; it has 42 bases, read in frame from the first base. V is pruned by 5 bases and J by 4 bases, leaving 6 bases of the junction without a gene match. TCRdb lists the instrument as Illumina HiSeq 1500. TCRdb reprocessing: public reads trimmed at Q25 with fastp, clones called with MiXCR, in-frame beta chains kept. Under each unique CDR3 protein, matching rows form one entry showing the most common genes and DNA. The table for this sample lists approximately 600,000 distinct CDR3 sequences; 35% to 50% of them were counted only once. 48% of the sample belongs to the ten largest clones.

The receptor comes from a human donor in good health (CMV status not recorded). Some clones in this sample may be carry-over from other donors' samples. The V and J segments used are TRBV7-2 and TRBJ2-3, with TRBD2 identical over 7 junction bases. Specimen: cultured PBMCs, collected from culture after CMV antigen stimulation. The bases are TGTGCCAGCAGCCCTAGACTAGCAGCAGATACGCAGTATTTT. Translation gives CASSPRLAADTQYF.